One sample yielded the 5 T cell receptor beta chains listed below, sequenced in a study of T cell responses to AZD1222 COVID-19 vaccine (dated by TCRdb to about 2021). What this sample's time point label stands for: about 28 days (+/-7) after the second vaccine dose. To prepare the library, the immunoSEQ multiplex PCR assay was applied. What TCRdb holds here is the immuneACCESS table cut down to in-frame rearrangements. Part of the clones is not present; checked against another copy, under half of the missing clones reflect an unresolved V gene, and the others are unexplained. This sample lists approximately 130,000 clones; approximately 92% were detected once. More than 0.95% of the sample goes to the ten largest clones. The sample consisted of peripheral blood, taken 28 days after the second AZD1222 dose. These receptors all come from an adult who received the AZD1222 COVID-19 vaccine.

This sequence joins TRBV7-2 and TRBJ2-2; D is perhaps TRBD1 (5 bases). The germline V gene encodes CDR1 SGHTA and CDR2 FQGNSA. The CDR3 is made up of 14 amino acids. Trimming took off 2 bases at V and 5 bases at J, with 9 bases between the two ends. The chain's CDR3 is CASSLRGGTGELFF. The CDR3 DNA is TGTGCCAGCAGCTTAAGGGGTGGGACCGGGGAGCTGTTTTTT.

This chain uses TRBV5-4 with TRBJ1-2; TRBD1 is a possible D gene (5 bases). Germline values: CDR1 SGHNT, CDR2 YYREEE (reference sequence). The V and J ends lost 0 bases and 3 bases respectively, with 12 bases between them. The CDR3 totals 15 residues. The CDR3 DNA sequence: TGTGCCAGCAGCTTGGTGGAGTTGGGGGACTATGGCTACACCTTC. It encodes CASSLVELGDYGYTF.

The chain uses TRBV24-1 and TRBJ2-5, with D perhaps given as TRBD1 or TRBD2 (5 bases each). Trimming removed 6 bases at V and 7 bases at J, with 11 bases between. This CDR3 is built from 12 residues. Germline V gene sequence: CDR1 KGHDR, CDR2 SFDVKD. The CDR3 here is CATSLGEGTQYF. For the CDR3, the DNA is TGTGCCACCAGTTTGGGGGAAGGGACCCAGTACTTC.

The chain is built from TRBV4-2 and TRBJ2-7; 8 bases agree with TRBD2. Per the germline V gene, CDR1 is LGHNA and CDR2 is YNFKEQ. This CDR3 has 18 residues. With 0 bases clipped from V and 2 bases from J, the junction kept 12 bases outside the gene matches. The CDR3 nucleotides read TGTGCCAGCAGCCAAGATTCTGGGCGGGGGGATACGGCCTACGAGCAGTACTTC. Translated: CASSQDSGRGDTAYEQYF.

The CDR3 DNA reads TGCAGCGTTGAAGGTCTAGCGGGGGGAAACTTCTACAATGAGCAGTTCTTC. Its protein product is CSVEGLAGGNFYNEQFF. V gene TRBV29-1 combines with J gene TRBJ2-1; 11 bases line up with TRBD2. The CDR3 spans 17 residues. Germline-derived CDR1 and CDR2 are SQVTM and ANQGSEA. Unmatched junction bases numbered 8, after V lost 1 base and J lost 3 bases.